This T cell receptor (beta chain) was sequenced for a study of blood T cell repertoires in COVID-19. Participants came from under 30 US areas, aged about 18 to 100 years. Exposed enrollees encountered a COVID-19 case at some point within 2 weeks before study entry. As originally analysed: Amplifying reference gene primers gave estimates of nucleated cell counts. Sequencing used immunoSEQ multiplex PCR; TCRdb keeps in-frame clones, though not all of them. The V and J calls and the clone size are those of that table, but D and trimming were determined from the DNA. The table includes about 270,000 clones, 91% detected once. This sequence originates from a man aged 35-49 years who had been exposed to COVID-19. The source material was PBMCs or T cells enriched from blood (not recorded which).

The CDR3 region has the DNA TGTGCCAGCAGTCCCGGGACTAGCGCCGGGGATGAGCAGTTCTTC. It is translated as CASSPGTSAGDEQFF. The V call is TRBV27, the J call TRBJ2-1, with TRBD2 matching 10 bases. Germline V gene lookup returns CDR1 MNHEY and CDR2 SMNVEV (reference sequence). With V trimmed by 5 bases and J by 8 bases, 9 bases remained unmatched. This CDR3 has 15 residues.